This T cell receptor (beta chain) was captured in a study of T cell responses to AZD1222 COVID-19 vaccine. With regard to this clone: The antigen is not known.

Study findings and constraints: Repertoires were obtained only post-peak T cell response. Elevations in Spike-specific TCR breadth and depth followed administration of two AZD1222 doses. Mostly white British, mostly female donors; authors suggested clonal diversity may be underestimated.

Sequenced by immunoSEQ multiplex PCR; TCRdb stores in-frame clones only, minus some. The sample shows about 80,000 clones, more than 85% of them seen only once. Material: peripheral blood, obtained 28 days after the second AZD1222 dose. The receptor's source is an adult who received the AZD1222 COVID-19 vaccine.

CDR3 residues: CASSLTGGGNSPLHF. In nucleotides, the CDR3 is TGCGCCAGCAGCTTGACAGGGGGTGGTAATTCACCCCTCCACTTT. The chain joins TRBV5-1 to TRBJ1-6, with TRBD1 identical over 8 bases. CDR1 is SGHRS, CDR2 YFSETQ, per germline. The junction had 3 bases not matched to a gene; V was cut back by 1 base and J by 6 bases. This CDR3 region has 15 residues.